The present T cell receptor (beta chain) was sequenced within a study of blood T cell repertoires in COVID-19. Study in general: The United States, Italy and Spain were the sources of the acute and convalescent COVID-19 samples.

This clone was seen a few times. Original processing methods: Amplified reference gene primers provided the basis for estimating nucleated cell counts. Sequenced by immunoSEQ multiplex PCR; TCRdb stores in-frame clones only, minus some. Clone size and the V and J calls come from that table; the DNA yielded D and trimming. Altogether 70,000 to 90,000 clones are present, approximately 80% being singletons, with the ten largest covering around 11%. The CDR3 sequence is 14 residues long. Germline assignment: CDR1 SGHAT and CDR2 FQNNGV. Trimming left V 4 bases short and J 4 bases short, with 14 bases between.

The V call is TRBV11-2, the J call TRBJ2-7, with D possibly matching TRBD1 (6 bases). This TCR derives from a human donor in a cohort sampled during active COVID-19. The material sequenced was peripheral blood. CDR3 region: CASSSRGRKYEQYF. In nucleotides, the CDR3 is TGTGCCAGCAGCTCAAGGGGGAGAAAGTACGAGCAGTACTTC.